The next 27 T cell receptor beta chains were all read from a single sample in a study of blood T cell repertoires in COVID-19. Sequenced by immunoSEQ multiplex PCR; TCRdb stores in-frame clones only, minus some. The top ten hold 3% to 4.5% of the sample, which has nearly 95,000 clones, around 72% seen once. The sequenced material came from peripheral blood. These receptor sequences come from a man between 65 and 85 years old with COVID-19, enrolled during active disease.

Judged by abundance, this clone is medium-sized. The gene calls are TRBV18 and TRBJ1-5; TRBD1 matches at 7 bases. The CDR3 sequence is 14 residues long. CDR1 and CDR2 from the germline V gene are KGHSH and LQKENI. V gave up 5 bases and J gave up 1 base; unmatched junction bases: 2. CDR3 sequence (DNA): TGTGCCAGCTCATCACAGGGGAGCAATCAGCCCCAGCATTTT. The encoded protein is CASSSQGSNQPQHF.

This clone was seen only a few times. The rearrangement links TRBV27 to TRBJ2-6; D gene uncertain. Trimming shortened V by 4 bases and J by 3 bases, and 7 bases separated the two germline ends. The CDR3 consists of 14 residues. Germline V CDR1 and CDR2: MNHEY, SMNVEV (reference sequence). CDR3 nucleotides: TGTGCCAGCAGTTCCCTTAGTGGGGCCAACGTCCTGACTTTC. It translates to CASSSLSGANVLTF. Together with reference TRBV27 and TRBJ2-6, the CDR3 gives the full variable domain: EAQVTQNPRYLITVTGKKLTVTCSQNMNHEYMSWYRQDPGLGLRQIYYSMNVEVTDKGDVPEGYKVSRKEKRNFPLILESPSPNQTSLYFCASSSLSGANVLTFGAGSRLTVL.

V is TRBV18 and J is TRBJ2-7; the match to TRBD1 covers 8 bases. V lost 5 bases and J lost 0; bases outside the gene matches: 6. The CDR3 is made up of 15 amino acids. Germline CDR1 is KGHSH and CDR2 is LQKENI. The CDR3 sequence: CASSSGQGLSYEQYF. The CDR3 nucleotides are TGTGCCAGCTCATCCGGACAGGGACTCTCCTACGAGCAGTACTTC.

This clone was seen a single time. The chain couples TRBV3-1 (or the pseudogene TRBV3-2) to TRBJ2-5; D is perhaps TRBD1 (6 bases). Germline V gene data show CDR1 as LGHDT and CDR2 as YNNKEL (reference sequence). Trimming shortened V by 1 base and J by 3 bases, and 9 bases separated the two germline ends. The CDR3 runs 14 residues. CDR3 bases: TGTGCCAGCAGCCAAGGGACAGTCAAAGAGACCCAGTACTTC. This codes for CASSQGTVKETQYF.

This clone was seen only a few times. Other nucleotide sequences in the sample specify the same CDR3. The chain joins TRBV18 to TRBJ2-7; 8 nucleotides line up with TRBD1. The V segment lost 3 bases and the J segment 5 bases; nucleotides outside the gene matches: 12. The germline V gene encodes CDR1 KGHSH and CDR2 LQKENI. CDR3 length: 16 amino acids. CDR3 in DNA: TGTGCCAGCTCACCCCTGGACAGGGTCTCATCCAACGAGCAGTACTTC. Translating it yields CASSPLDRVSSNEQYF.

This rearrangement joins TRBV6-5 to TRBJ2-5, with D possibly matching TRBD1 (5 bases). Germline CDR1 reads MNHEY; CDR2 reads SVGAGI. V lost 0 bases, J lost 5 bases, and 10 bases lay in between. The CDR3 totals 14 residues. The CDR3: CASSYSQGLETQYF. CDR3 sequence (DNA): TGTGCCAGCAGTTACTCGCAGGGTCTGGAGACCCAGTACTTC.

This clone has a handful of counts. The chain has TRBV27 and TRBJ1-6, with D maybe TRBD1 (6 bases). Germline V lookup: CDR1 MNHEY, CDR2 SMNVEV (reference sequence). Trimming took 2 bases from V and 7 from J, leaving 15 bases between them. The CDR3 is 16 amino acids. DNA for the CDR3: TGTGCCAGCAGTTTAGGGGACACCCGGACCAATTCACCCCTCCACTTT. Translating gives CASSLGDTRTNSPLHF.

The CDR3 loop is CASSTTDSSGNTIYF. CDR3 DNA sequence: TGTGCCAGTAGTACCACGGACAGCTCTGGAAACACCATATATTTT. This rearrangement joins TRBV19 to TRBJ1-3, with D perhaps TRBD1 (6 bases). Germline V gene lookup returns CDR1 LNHDA and CDR2 SQIVND (reference sequence). There are 15 residues in the CDR3. The ends were cut back, 4 bases at V and 0 bases at J, with 10 bases in the middle.

The chain employs TRBV29-1 and TRBJ2-1; no clear D gene. V was cut by 0 bases and J by 2 bases, with 11 bases left in between. In germline, CDR1 is SQVTM, CDR2 ANQGSEA. This CDR3 comprises 15 residues. CDR3 amino acids: CSVEDGAVAYNEQFF. DNA of the CDR3: TGCAGCGTTGAAGATGGAGCTGTTGCCTACAATGAGCAGTTCTTC.

This chain uses TRBV29-1 with TRBJ2-5; TRBD1 matches at 7 bases. Germline assignment: CDR1 SQVTM and CDR2 ANQGSEA. Trimming at V came to 5 bases and at J to 5 bases, leaving 8 bases not matched to a gene. CDR3 length: 13 amino acids. CDR3 sequence reads: CSVLTGVGETQYF. In DNA, the CDR3 is TGCAGCGTTCTTACAGGGGTGGGGGAGACCCAGTACTTC.

This chain uses TRBV5-1 with TRBJ2-5; TRBD2 matches 7 bases. The V gene end was trimmed by 3 bases and the J gene end by 5 bases; junction bases not matched to a gene: 25. CDR1 and CDR2 from the germline V gene are SGHRS and YFSETQ. The CDR3 length is 20 residues. The CDR3 reads CASSSPRPRDLAGELETQYF. The CDR3 DNA follows: TGCGCCAGCAGCTCTCCCCGACCCCGGGACTTAGCGGGCGAATTGGAGACCCAGTACTTC.

The chain combines TRBV6-5 with TRBJ2-1, with D maybe TRBD2 (7 bases). Germline CDR1 is MNHEY and CDR2 is SVGAGI. Between the trimmed V and J ends, which lost 2 bases and 5 bases, there was a span of 16 bases. CDR3 length: 16 amino acids. CDR3: CASSYIRTGRDNEQFF. The CDR3 nucleotides read TGTGCCAGCAGTTACATACGCACAGGGAGGGACAATGAGCAGTTCTTC.

The chain uses TRBV5-6 and TRBJ2-7, with D maybe TRBD2 (5 bases). Germline V CDR1 and CDR2: SGHDT, YYEEEE. This CDR3 is 16 amino acids long. V lost 1 base and J 2 bases, leaving 16 bases between the germline ends. This CDR3 is CASSLRLSGLTYEQYF. Written as DNA, the CDR3 is TGTGCCAGCAGCTTGAGATTATCGGGATTAACCTACGAGCAGTACTTC. Full variable domain (remainder filled in from reference TRBV5-6 and TRBJ2-7): DAGVTQSPTHLIKTRGQQVTLRCSPKSGHDTVSWYQQALGQGPQFIFQYYEEEERQRGNFPDRFSGHQFPNYSSELNVNALLLGDSALYLCASSLRLSGLTYEQYFGPGTRLTVT.

Only a few counts were recorded for this clone. The rearrangement links TRBV6-1 to TRBJ2-6; D is unclear. The CDR3 consists of 15 residues. Germline-derived CDR1 and CDR2 are MNHNS and SASEGT. V was clipped by 3 bases and J by 0 bases, with 6 bases between them. The CDR3 DNA reads as TGTGCCAGCAGTGATCGGAGCTCTGGGGCCAACGTCCTGACTTTC. Residues: CASSDRSSGANVLTF.

The chain employs TRBV4-3 and TRBJ2-2, with 10 nucleotides matching TRBD2. The V gene end was trimmed by 0 bases and the J gene end by 6 bases; junction bases not matched to a gene: 22. The CDR3 consists of 22 residues. Germline V CDR1 and CDR2: LGHNA, YSLEER. CDR3 sequence: CASSQDLQAVYGLAGVAGELFF. In DNA, the CDR3 is TGCGCCAGCAGCCAAGATCTTCAGGCAGTCTACGGCCTAGCGGGAGTCGCCGGGGAGCTGTTTTTT.

This clone came up a few times. This sequence joins TRBV4-1 and TRBJ2-7, with 8 nucleotides matching TRBD2. V dropped 1 base and J dropped 4; count of bases not matched to a gene: 9. There are 16 residues in the CDR3. Germline V gives CDR1 MGHRA, CDR2 YSYEKL. CDR3 protein: CASSQVFGTREYEQYF. CDR3 nucleotides: TGCGCCAGCAGCCAAGTATTCGGGACTAGAGAGTACGAGCAGTACTTC.

There are a few counts of this clone. The chain has TRBV28 and TRBJ2-5; a weak D match, TRBD1 (5 bases). Deletions cut 10 bases from V and 4 bases from J, with 7 bases between. The CDR3 covers 10 residues. CDR1 is MDHEN and CDR2 is SYDVKM in the germline V gene. Here the CDR3 reads CATQGETQYF. As DNA, the CDR3 is TGTGCCACGCAGGGAGAGACCCAGTACTTC.

The chain recombines TRBV2 with TRBJ2-3, with TRBD2 identical over 9 bases. Germline trimming cut 4 bases from V and 0 bases from J; bases unmatched to any gene: 2. Germline CDR1 and CDR2: SNHLY and FYNNEI. CDR3 length: 15 residues. Written as DNA, the CDR3 is TGTGCCAGCAGTGGACTAGCGGTTAGCACAGATACGCAGTATTTT. Its protein is CASSGLAVSTDTQYF.

The chain employs TRBV6-2 or TRBV6-3 and TRBJ2-1; weak D call: TRBD2 (5 bases). Trimming took 6 bases from V and 10 from J, leaving 22 bases between them. Germline V gene lookup returns CDR1 MNHEY and CDR2 SVGEGT. CDR3 length: 15 residues. The CDR3 loop reads CASSTDLARMGEQFF. The CDR3 nucleotides are TGTGCCAGCAGCACAGACTTAGCGAGGATGGGGGAGCAGTTCTTC.

This clone has a handful of counts. This sequence joins TRBV5-1 and TRBJ1-4; perhaps TRBD1 as D (5 bases). Trimming removed 5 bases from V and 2 bases from J, with 19 bases in between. CDR1 is SGHRS and CDR2 is YFSETQ in the germline V gene. The CDR3 covers 17 residues. CDR3 nucleotides: TGCGCCAGCAGAAACGCCAAGGGGAGGGGTACTAATGAAAAACTGTTTTTT. This translates into CASRNAKGRGTNEKLFF. Together with reference TRBV5-1 and TRBJ1-4, the CDR3 gives the full variable domain: KAGVTQTPRYLIKTRGQQVTLSCSPISGHRSVSWYQQTPGQGLQFLFEYFSETQRNKGNFPGRFSGRQFSNSRSEMNVSTLELGDSALYLCASRNAKGRGTNEKLFFGSGTQLSVL.

This chain links TRBV20-1 with TRBJ2-7, with D perhaps TRBD2 (5 bases). CDR1 and CDR2 from the germline V gene are DFQATT and SNEGSKA (reference sequence). Trimming stripped 6 bases from V and 3 bases from J, with 9 bases between. There are 11 residues in the CDR3. The CDR3 protein is CSAVRGYEQYF. For the CDR3, the DNA is TGCAGTGCCGTCCGGGGCTACGAGCAGTACTTC.

This rearrangement joins TRBV2 to TRBJ1-1, with D possibly TRBD1 on 6 matching bases. The CDR3 extends over 15 amino acids. The V gene lost 2 bases and the J gene lost 0 bases, with 10 bases spanning the gap. Germline values: CDR1 SNHLY, CDR2 FYNNEI. This CDR3 is CASSEWGGLNTEAFF. CDR3 in DNA: TGTGCCAGCAGTGAATGGGGGGGCTTGAACACTGAAGCTTTCTTT.

The chain links TRBV7-2 to TRBJ1-2, with 12 bases lining up with TRBD1. CDR1 is SGHTA and CDR2 is FQGNSA in the germline V gene. The CDR3 spans 15 residues. V gave up 4 bases and J gave up 4 bases; unmatched junction bases: 4. As DNA, the CDR3 is TGTGCCAGCAGCTCAGGGACAGGGGGCGGCTATGGCTACACCTTC. The encoded protein is CASSSGTGGGYGYTF.

This clone showed up many times. The chain employs TRBV13 and TRBJ1-6; 7 bases fit TRBD1. The CDR3 extends over 14 amino acids. Per germline, CDR1 PRHDT and CDR2 FYEKMQ (reference sequence). With V trimmed by 8 bases and J by 10 bases, 11 bases remained unmatched. CDR3 amino acids: CASRRQGFMSPLHF. The CDR3 region has the DNA TGTGCCAGCCGACGACAGGGTTTTATGTCACCCCTCCACTTT.

The chain joins TRBV12-2 to TRBJ1-5; the table's D gene call, TRBD1, was not cross checked with the DNA. TRBV12-2 represents a pseudogene. There are 17 residues in the CDR3. CDR3 in DNA: TGTGCAAGTCGCTTAGCGAGGACAGGGTCAAGCAATCAGCCCCAGCATTTT. Translated: CASRLARTGSSNQPQHF.

The chain carries TRBV7-3 and TRBJ2-6, with no clear D. This CDR3 is 16 amino acids long. Trimming shortened V by 3 bases and J by 0 bases, and 9 bases separated the two germline ends. The germline V gene has CDR1 SGHTA and CDR2 FQGTGA. CDR3 sequence reads: CASSFRHHSGANVLTF. The CDR3 DNA reads TGTGCCAGCAGCTTCCGACATCACTCTGGGGCCAACGTCCTGACTTTC.

This clone was observed a few times. The chain carries TRBV4-1 and TRBJ2-1; 8 nucleotides match TRBD2. The V gene end was trimmed by 5 bases and the J gene end by 0 bases; junction bases not matched to a gene: 3. Germline CDR1 MGHRA, CDR2 YSYEKL. This CDR3 contains 15 residues. CDR3 loop: CASSGRGGSYNEQFF. The CDR3 region has the DNA TGCGCCAGCAGCGGTCGGGGGGGCTCCTACAATGAGCAGTTCTTC.